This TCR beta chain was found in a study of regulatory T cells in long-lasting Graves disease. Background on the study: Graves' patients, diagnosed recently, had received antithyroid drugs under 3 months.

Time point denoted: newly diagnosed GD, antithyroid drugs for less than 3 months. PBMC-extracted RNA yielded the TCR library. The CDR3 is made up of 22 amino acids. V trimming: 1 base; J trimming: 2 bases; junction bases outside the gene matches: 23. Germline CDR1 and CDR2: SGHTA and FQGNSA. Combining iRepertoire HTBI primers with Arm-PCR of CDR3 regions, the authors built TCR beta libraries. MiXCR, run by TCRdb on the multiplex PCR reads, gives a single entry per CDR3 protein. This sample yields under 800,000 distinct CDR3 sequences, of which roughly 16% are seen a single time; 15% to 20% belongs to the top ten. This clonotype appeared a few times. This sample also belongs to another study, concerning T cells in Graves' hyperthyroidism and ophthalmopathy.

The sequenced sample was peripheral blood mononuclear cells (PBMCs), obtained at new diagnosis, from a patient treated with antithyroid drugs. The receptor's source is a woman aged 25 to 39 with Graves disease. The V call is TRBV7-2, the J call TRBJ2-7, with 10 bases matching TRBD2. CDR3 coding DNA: TGTGCCAGCAGCTTAGGGACATTCCCAAGGCTAGCGGGAGAGTTAGGTCCCTACGAGCAGTACTTC. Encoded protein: CASSLGTFPRLAGELGPYEQYF.